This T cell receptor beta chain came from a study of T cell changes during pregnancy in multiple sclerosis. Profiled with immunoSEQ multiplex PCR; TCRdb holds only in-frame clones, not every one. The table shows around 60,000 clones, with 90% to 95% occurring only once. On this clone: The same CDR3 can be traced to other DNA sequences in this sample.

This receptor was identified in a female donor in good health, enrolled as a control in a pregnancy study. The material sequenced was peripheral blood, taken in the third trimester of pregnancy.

The CDR3 coding sequence is TGCGCCAGCAGCTTGGACAGAAACACTGAAGCTTTCTTT. Translated: CASSLDRNTEAFF. This rearrangement joins TRBV5-1 to TRBJ1-1; D is uncertain. With 0 bases removed from V and 2 bases from J, the gap between germline ends came to 5 bases. Per germline, CDR1 SGHRS and CDR2 YFSETQ. This CDR3 contains 13 residues. The whole variable domain, filled in from reference TRBV5-1 and TRBJ1-1, reads KAGVTQTPRYLIKTRGQQVTLSCSPISGHRSVSWYQQTPGQGLQFLFEYFSETQRNKGNFPGRFSGRQFSNSRSEMNVSTLELGDSALYLCASSLDRNTEAFFGQGTRLTVV.